Each of the 8 T cell receptor beta chains below was sequenced from the same sample in a study of cytotoxic CD8 clonotypes in ibrutinib-treated CLL (dated by TCRdb to the early 2020s). The sample's time point label, in plain terms: progressive disease on ibrutinib. Library generation was performed with the immunoSEQ multiplex PCR assay. The table comes from immuneACCESS by way of TCRdb, which keeps in-frame sequences with V and J called. Part of the clones is missing from these tables; in studies checked, under half for an unresolved V gene and the rest for unknown reasons. The sample includes 52,000 or so clones, with 50% to 70% observed a single time. The biggest ten clones account for 20% to 30% of the sample. The sequenced sample was PBMCs, obtained at disease progression, from a patient treated with ibrutinib. Receptors originate from a human donor with chronic lymphocytic leukemia.

In its sample, this clone was seen a few times. This chain connects TRBV10-3 to TRBJ2-5, with 7 nucleotides matching TRBD1. Germline loops: CDR1 ENHRY, CDR2 SYGVKD. V lost 10 bases and J lost 7; bases outside the gene matches: 12. This CDR3 is 13 amino acids long. The CDR3 DNA reads as TGTGCCACCCAGGACAGGCCTGCGGGGACCCAGTACTTC. This encodes CATQDRPAGTQYF.

V gene TRBV9 combines with J gene TRBJ2-2, with TRBD2 matching 13 bases. Trimming cost V 3 bases and J 3 bases; bases outside gene matches: 5. The CDR3 is 17 residues long. CDR1 is SGDLS and CDR2 is YYNGEE in the germline V gene. The CDR3 sequence is CASSALAGGPHTGELFF. The CDR3 DNA follows: TGTGCCAGCAGCGCACTAGCGGGGGGGCCCCACACCGGGGAGCTGTTTTTT.

This clone was seen only a few times. V and J are TRBV4-1 and TRBJ1-1; D perhaps matches TRBD1 (5 bases). The V gene lost 1 base and the J gene lost 0 bases, with 9 bases spanning the gap. Germline CDR1 is MGHRA and CDR2 is YSYEKL. The CDR3 covers 15 residues. CDR3 nucleotides: TGCGCCAGCAGCCAAGTGGGGACCATGAACACTGAAGCTTTCTTT. Protein product: CASSQVGTMNTEAFF.

This chain links TRBV6-5 with TRBJ1-1; D gene uncertain. Per germline, CDR1 MNHEY and CDR2 SVGAGI. This CDR3 comprises 13 residues. V lost 6 bases and J 4 bases, leaving 12 bases between the germline ends. In DNA form, the CDR3 reads TGTGCCAGCAGGAGACTCCGAGGCACTGAAGCTTTCTTT. It encodes CASRRLRGTEAFF.

The J gene is TRBJ2-6, the V gene TRBV28, with D perhaps TRBD1 (6 bases). V lost 4 bases, J lost 2 bases, and 18 bases lay in between. Germline loops: CDR1 MDHEN, CDR2 SYDVKM. CDR3 length equals 18 residues. CDR3 bases: TGTGCCAGCAGTTCCCTCCGGACAGATTTACCTGGGGCCAACGTCCTGACTTTC. It translates to CASSSLRTDLPGANVLTF. The full variable domain, in which reference TRBV28 and TRBJ2-6 provide the parts outside the CDR3, is DVKVTQSSRYLVKRTGEKVFLECVQDMDHENMFWYRQDPGLGLRLIYFSYDVKMKEKGDIPEGYSVSREKKERFSLILESASTNQTSMYLCASSSLRTDLPGANVLTFGAGSRLTVL.

This clone was seen a few times. The chain recombines TRBV28 with TRBJ2-7; no reliable D call. Germline assignment: CDR1 MDHEN and CDR2 SYDVKM. Trimming removed 2 bases at V and 3 bases at J, with 5 bases between. The CDR3 spans 12 residues. The CDR3 spells CASSLGDYEQYF. Written as DNA, the CDR3 is TGTGCCAGCAGTTTAGGCGACTACGAGCAGTACTTC.

This chain links TRBV7-2 with TRBJ1-6; TRBD1 aligns across 7 bases. V was pared by 1 base and J by 7 bases, with 7 bases of the junction left unmatched. Germline V lookup: CDR1 SGHTA, CDR2 FQGNSA. The CDR3 sequence is 16 residues long. The CDR3 DNA sequence: TGTGCCAGCAGCTTAGTCCCACAGGGGAGGAATTCACCCCTCCACTTT. Translated, it gives CASSLVPQGRNSPLHF.

This clone came up a few times. V usage is TRBV4-2 and J usage is TRBJ2-7, with 8 bases that match TRBD1. J lost 9 bases, V lost 1 base, and 11 bases had no gene match. Germline V gives CDR1 LGHNA, CDR2 YNFKEQ. The CDR3 has 15 amino acids. CDR3 in amino acids: CASSQAEDRANSQYF. DNA for the CDR3: TGTGCCAGCAGCCAAGCCGAGGACAGGGCCAATTCGCAGTACTTC.